The rows below give T cell receptor beta chains drawn from one sample of a study of vaccination and CD4 T cells after COVID-19. MiXCR, applied by TCRdb to the PCR reads, yields one record per CDR3 protein. The repertoire has about 12,000 distinct CDR3 sequences, roughly 56% of them found once; the top ten carry under 15%. For these TCRs, the target antigens are not known. Input material: CD4+ T cells from blood, cultured in vitro. The source is a human donor who had recovered from COVID-19. CDR3s include the opening cysteine and the closing phenylalanine or tryptophan. The order of the fields is J gene, D gene, clone size, V gene, CDR3 DNA, CDR3 protein. A D gene is named only where the DNA matches it firmly. Only part of the rows carry a size: once, few, many, or a class if the clone is expanded.

j_call: TRBJ1-1
d_call: TRBD1
clone_size: NA
v_call: TRBV24-1
cdr3_nt: TGTGCCACCGGACGACAGGGGGTCGGTGAAGCTTTCTTT
cdr3_aa: CATGRQGVGEAFF

j_call: TRBJ1-2
d_call: NA
clone_size: NA
v_call: TRBV19
cdr3_nt: TGTGCCAGCTCATATCGGGAGGACAGCGGCTACACCTTC
cdr3_aa: CASSYREDSGYTF

j_call: TRBJ1-5
d_call: TRBD1
clone_size: NA
v_call: TRBV10-3
cdr3_nt: TGTGCCATCAACCGACAGGGAGGCGCCCAGCCCCAGCATTTT
cdr3_aa: CAINRQGGAQPQHF

j_call: TRBJ2-5
d_call: NA
clone_size: once
v_call: TRBV6-1
cdr3_nt: TGTGCCAGCAGTCGGGCTGCTCGGGAGACCCAGTACTTC
cdr3_aa: CASSRAARETQYF

j_call: TRBJ2-5
d_call: TRBD1
clone_size: NA
v_call: TRBV7-9
cdr3_nt: TGTGCCAGCAGCTTACGTCAGGGGGCGAGGGAGACCCAGTACTTC
cdr3_aa: CASSLRQGARETQYF

j_call: TRBJ1-1
d_call: NA
clone_size: NA
v_call: TRBV20-1
cdr3_nt: TGCAGTGCTAGAGATCATCAGGGTAGGATGAACACTGAAGCTTTCTTT
cdr3_aa: CSARDHQGRMNTEAFF

j_call: TRBJ1-1
d_call: TRBD1
clone_size: few
v_call: TRBV20-1
cdr3_nt: TGCAGTGCTAACCCCGGAAGGACAGGGGAAGGGAACACTGAAGCTTTCTTT
cdr3_aa: CSANPGRTGEGNTEAFF

j_call: TRBJ1-5
d_call: NA
clone_size: NA
v_call: TRBV20-1
cdr3_nt: TGCAGTGCTACTGTCAGCTCTTACAGCAATCAGCCCCAGCATTTT
cdr3_aa: CSATVSSYSNQPQHF

j_call: TRBJ2-1
d_call: NA
clone_size: NA
v_call: TRBV28
cdr3_nt: TGTGCCAGCAGCCTAACCCCACCCTACAATGAGCAGTTCTTC
cdr3_aa: CASSLTPPYNEQFF

j_call: TRBJ2-1
d_call: TRBD2
clone_size: NA
v_call: TRBV12-3/TRBV12-4
cdr3_nt: TGTGCCAGCAGTTTAGCTGGCCTAGCGGGAGTCTATGAGCAGTTCTTC
cdr3_aa: CASSLAGLAGVYEQFF

j_call: TRBJ1-1
d_call: NA
clone_size: few
v_call: TRBV7-3
cdr3_nt: TGTGCCAGCAGCTTAAGTCTGGGCACTGAAGCTTTCTTT
cdr3_aa: CASSLSLGTEAFF

j_call: TRBJ2-1
d_call: NA
clone_size: NA
v_call: TRBV24-1
cdr3_nt: TGTGCCACCAGCACTTCCTATTACAGGAATTACAATGAGCAGTTCTTC
cdr3_aa: CATSTSYYRNYNEQFF

j_call: TRBJ2-5
d_call: NA
clone_size: NA
v_call: TRBV27
cdr3_nt: TGTGCCAGCAGTTTTCGGTTGGAAGAGACCCAGTACTTC
cdr3_aa: CASSFRLEETQYF

j_call: TRBJ1-2
d_call: NA
clone_size: few
v_call: TRBV12-3/TRBV12-4
cdr3_nt: TGTGCCAGCAGGCCGGAGGCTCGGGACTATGGCTACACCTTC
cdr3_aa: CASRPEARDYGYTF

j_call: TRBJ2-3
d_call: NA
clone_size: NA
v_call: TRBV10-3
cdr3_nt: TGTGCCATCAGTGACATAGGGTCGGGCACAGATACGCAGTATTTT
cdr3_aa: CAISDIGSGTDTQYF

j_call: TRBJ1-1
d_call: NA
clone_size: NA
v_call: TRBV30
cdr3_nt: TGTGCCTGGAGTACTCCGGGACGCATGAACACTGAAGCTTTCTTT
cdr3_aa: CAWSTPGRMNTEAFF

j_call: TRBJ1-2
d_call: TRBD1
clone_size: NA
v_call: TRBV2
cdr3_nt: TGTGCCAGCGGATGGGACAGCTATGGCTACACCTTC
cdr3_aa: CASGWDSYGYTF

j_call: TRBJ1-1
d_call: NA
clone_size: NA
v_call: TRBV7-9
cdr3_nt: TGTGCCAGCGTCGGGCAGGGAAACACTGAAGCTTTCTTT
cdr3_aa: CASVGQGNTEAFF